The 12 T cell receptor beta chains below all came from one sample that was sequenced in a study of blood T cell repertoires in COVID-19. The data were produced by immunoSEQ multiplex PCR, yet TCRdb's version contains in-frame clones alone and is incomplete. The sample lists under 95,000 clones, roughly three quarters occurring once. The sequencing input was peripheral blood. The origin of the receptors is a man between 65 and 85 years old with acute or convalescent COVID-19.

The chain combines TRBV6-2 or TRBV6-3 with TRBJ1-1; 9 nucleotides align to TRBD1. Trimming at V came to 6 bases and at J to 7 bases, leaving 15 bases not matched to a gene. The CDR3 is 16 residues long. Germline CDR1 is MNHEY and CDR2 is SVGEGT. CDR3 residues: CASSSGTGIDFGEAFF. The CDR3 DNA follows: TGTGCCAGCAGCTCCGGGACAGGGATTGACTTCGGTGAAGCTTTCTTT.

V is TRBV5-4 and J is TRBJ1-1; TRBD1 matches 10 bases. This CDR3 contains 15 residues. Germline CDR1 and CDR2: SGHNT and YYREEE (reference sequence). Germline trimming cut 5 bases from V and 6 bases from J; bases unmatched to any gene: 10. The CDR3 spells CASSPPRQGAPEAFF. CDR3 DNA sequence: TGTGCCAGCAGTCCGCCGAGACAGGGGGCCCCTGAAGCTTTCTTT.

The chain is built from TRBV5-1 and TRBJ1-2; TRBD1 aligns across 12 bases. Per germline, CDR1 SGHRS and CDR2 YFSETQ. After removal of 4 bases from V and 8 bases from J, the junction contained 12 bases not matched to a gene. The CDR3 sequence is 16 residues long. CDR3 sequence (DNA): TGCGCCAGCAGCACACCGGGACAGGGGGCTTACGGGGGCTACACCTTC. Protein product: CASSTPGQGAYGGYTF.

In its sample, this clone was seen a few times. The chain employs TRBV5-4 and TRBJ2-1, with 7 positions matching TRBD2. The trim removed 0 bases at V and 6 bases at J, leaving 9 bases unmatched. Germline V gene data show CDR1 as SGHNT and CDR2 as YYREEE (reference sequence). This CDR3 region has 16 residues. The CDR3 reads CASSLGGLSFSNEQFF. The CDR3 nucleotides read TGTGCCAGCAGCTTGGGGGGACTATCCTTCAGCAATGAGCAGTTCTTC.

For the CDR3, the DNA is TGCGCCAGCAGCCTCAAAAACGCGGACAGCGACTATGGCTACACCTTC. Translation gives CASSLKNADSDYGYTF. The V and J genes are TRBV4-1 and TRBJ1-2, with D perhaps matching TRBD1 (6 bases). The V end was cut by 4 bases, the J end by 3 bases, with 18 bases between. Per germline, CDR1 MGHRA and CDR2 YSYEKL. This CDR3 region has 16 residues.

The V and J genes are TRBV4-2 and TRBJ1-6, with TRBD1 as a possible D gene (5 bases). In germline, CDR1 is LGHNA, CDR2 YNFKEQ. This CDR3 has 16 residues. V lost 7 bases, J lost 5 bases, and 18 bases lay in between. CDR3 sequence: CASNGGGFLNNSPLHF. CDR3 in DNA: TGTGCCAGCAACGGGGGGGGGTTTCTGAATAATTCACCCCTCCACTTT.

The rearrangement links TRBV7-2 to TRBJ1-3; no definite D call. The V end lost 1 base, the J end lost 0 bases, and 7 bases lay between the germline ends. Germline CDR1 is SGHTA and CDR2 is FQGNSA. There are 15 residues in the CDR3. Here the CDR3 reads CASSLGPFSGNTIYF. The DNA for the CDR3 is TGTGCCAGCAGCTTAGGGCCTTTCTCTGGAAACACCATATATTTT.

This sequence joins TRBV5-1 and TRBJ1-1, with 11 bases identical to TRBD1. This CDR3 spans 15 amino acids. CDR1 SGHRS and CDR2 YFSETQ come from the germline V gene. The V segment lost 0 bases and the J segment 5 bases; nucleotides outside the gene matches: 3. Here the CDR3 DNA reads TGCGCCAGCAGCTTGGGGGACAGGGGGTGGACTGAAGCTTTCTTT. It yields the protein CASSLGDRGWTEAFF.

V and J are TRBV28 and TRBJ2-3; 13 bases align to TRBD2. This CDR3 is built from 16 residues. V shed 5 bases, J shed 2 bases, and the junction held 4 bases outside the gene matches. From germline, CDR1 is MDHEN and CDR2 SYDVKM. The CDR3 DNA reads as TGTGCCAGCAGTCCCACTAGCGGGGGGGCCACAGATACGCAGTATTTT. Its protein product is CASSPTSGGATDTQYF.

The V call is TRBV5-4, the J call TRBJ2-5, with 7 positions matching TRBD2. There are 15 residues in the CDR3. Looked up from germline, CDR1 is SGHNT and CDR2 is YYREEE (reference sequence). V shed 5 bases, J shed 7 bases, and the junction held 14 bases outside the gene matches. This chain's CDR3 is CASRFGREGPGTQYF. Here the CDR3 DNA reads TGTGCCAGCAGGTTCGGAAGGGAGGGGCCGGGGACCCAGTACTTC.

This chain connects TRBV3-1 (or the pseudogene TRBV3-2) to TRBJ2-3; 14 bases align to TRBD2. The CDR3 runs 19 residues. Germline trimming cut 3 bases from V and 0 bases from J; bases unmatched to any gene: 8. Germline loops: CDR1 LGHDT, CDR2 YNNKEL (reference sequence). The CDR3 reads CASSQPGLAGVSSTDTQYF. Here the CDR3 DNA reads TGTGCCAGCAGCCAGCCGGGACTAGCGGGGGTCTCTAGCACAGATACGCAGTATTTT.

The chain couples TRBV15 to TRBJ2-1; 16 bases agree with TRBD2. Trimming cost V 0 bases and J 5 bases; bases outside gene matches: 4. This CDR3 region has 18 residues. CDR1 is LNHNV, CDR2 YYDKDF, per germline (reference sequence). The CDR3 DNA sequence: TGTGCCACCAGCAGAGATGGGACTAGCGGGGGGGCGGACAATGAGCAGTTCTTC. This gives the protein CATSRDGTSGGADNEQFF.